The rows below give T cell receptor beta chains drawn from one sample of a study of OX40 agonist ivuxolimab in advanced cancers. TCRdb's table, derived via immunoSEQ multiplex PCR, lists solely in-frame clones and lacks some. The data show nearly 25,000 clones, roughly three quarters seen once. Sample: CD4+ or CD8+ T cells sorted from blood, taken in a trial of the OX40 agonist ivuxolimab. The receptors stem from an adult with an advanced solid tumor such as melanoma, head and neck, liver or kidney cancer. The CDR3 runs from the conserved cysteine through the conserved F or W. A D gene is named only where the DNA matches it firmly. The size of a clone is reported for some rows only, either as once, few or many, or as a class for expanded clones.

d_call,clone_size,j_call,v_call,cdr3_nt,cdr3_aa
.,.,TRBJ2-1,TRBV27,TGTGCCACCCGACCCCGGAGCTCCTACAATGAGCAGTTCTTC,CATRPRSSYNEQFF
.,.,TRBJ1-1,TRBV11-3,TGTGCCAGCAGCCTTTCAAACGCAGGGGCGGACACTGAAGCTTTCTTT,CASSLSNAGADTEAFF
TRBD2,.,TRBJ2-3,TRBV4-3,TGCGCCAGCAGCCAAGCTCAGCGGGGGCTACCAGATACGCAGTATTTT,CASSQAQRGLPDTQYF
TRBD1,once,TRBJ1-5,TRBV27,TGTGCCAGCAGTTTCACAGGGGTGGGTCAGCCCCAGCATTTT,CASSFTGVGQPQHF
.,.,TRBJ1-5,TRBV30,TGTGCCTGGAGTGTCAGGGATTATCAGCCCCAGCATTTT,CAWSVRDYQPQHF
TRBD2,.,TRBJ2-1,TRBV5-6,TGTGCCAGCAGCCTTAGGCCTAGCGGGGGATACAATGAGCAGTTCTTC,CASSLRPSGGYNEQFF
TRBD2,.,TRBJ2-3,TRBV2,TGTGCCAGCAGTGAAGGGACTAGTGGTTCGAATACGCAGTATTTT,CASSEGTSGSNTQYF
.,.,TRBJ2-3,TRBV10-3,TGTGCCACCTCCCGGGACCCAGGGGATACGCAGTATTTT,CATSRDPGDTQYF
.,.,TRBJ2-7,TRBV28,TGTGCCACGGACAGTGGCTACGAGCAGTACTTC,CATDSGYEQYF
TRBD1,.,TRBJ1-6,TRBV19,TGTGCCAGTAGGCGACAGGGAAGGGGCGAATCACCCCTCCACTTT,CASRRQGRGESPLHF
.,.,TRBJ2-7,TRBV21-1,TGTGCCAGCAGCACTACTACAGGGAAGAGCTCCTACGAGCAGTACTTC,CASSTTTGKSSYEQYF
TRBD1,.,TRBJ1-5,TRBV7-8,TGTGCCAGCAGCTTAGCAGGGACAGTAGGTGGCAATCAGCCCCAGCATTTT,CASSLAGTVGGNQPQHF
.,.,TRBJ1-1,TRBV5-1,TGCGCCAGCAGGGACGGAGGATTGGTCACTGAAGCTTTCTTT,CASRDGGLVTEAFF
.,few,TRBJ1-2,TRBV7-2,TGTGCCAGCAGCCACTATACCACAGGGAAGGGCGGCTACACCTTC,CASSHYTTGKGGYTF
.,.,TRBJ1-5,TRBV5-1,TGCGCCAGCAGAACCGATAGCAATCAGCCCCAGCATTTT,CASRTDSNQPQHF
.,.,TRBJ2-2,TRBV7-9,TGTGCCAGTAGCCAAGAATGGGACGCCGGGGAGCTGTTTTTT,CASSQEWDAGELFF
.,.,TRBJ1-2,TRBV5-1,TGCGCCAGCAAGGAAGACGGTGACCTCTATGGCTACACCTTC,CASKEDGDLYGYTF
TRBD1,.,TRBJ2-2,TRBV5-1,TGCGCCAGCAAGGGGGCAGGGGAATTGAACACCGGGGAGCTGTTTTTT,CASKGAGELNTGELFF
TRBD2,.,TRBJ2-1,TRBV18,TGTGCCAGCTCACCAATCGCGGGGGGGCGAAATGAGCAGTTCTTC,CASSPIAGGRNEQFF
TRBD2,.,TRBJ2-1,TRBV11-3,TGTGCCAGCAGCTTGGTAAGCGGGATCGGCAATGAGCAGTTCTTC,CASSLVSGIGNEQFF
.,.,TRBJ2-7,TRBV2,TGTGCCAGCAGTGGAAGGCTTATGGCGGGGCAATACGAGCAGTACTTC,CASSGRLMAGQYEQYF
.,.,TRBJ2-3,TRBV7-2,TGTGCCAGCAGCTTAGAGGTCACGAGCGGAAGCACAGATACGCAGTATTTT,CASSLEVTSGSTDTQYF
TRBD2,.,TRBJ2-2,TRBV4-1,TGCGCCAGCAGCCAAGCGGGGGGGATGGGACATTCCGGGGAGCTGTTTTTT,CASSQAGGMGHSGELFF
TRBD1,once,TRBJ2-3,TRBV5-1,TGCGCCAGCAGCTTGGCCCAATTAGACAGGGAGAATACGCAGTATTTT,CASSLAQLDRENTQYF
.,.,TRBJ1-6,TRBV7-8,TGTGCCAGCAGCACGACGGGCACATCCTATAATTCACCCCTCCACTTT,CASSTTGTSYNSPLHF
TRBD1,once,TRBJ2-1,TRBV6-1,TGTGCCAGCAGTGGGGCTTCTCCGGGACAGGGGAGATGGGATGAGCAGTTCTTC,CASSGASPGQGRWDEQFF
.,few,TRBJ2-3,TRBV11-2,TGTGCCACCCGCCCTGACTCAGGGACCACAGATACGCAGTATTTT,CATRPDSGTTDTQYF
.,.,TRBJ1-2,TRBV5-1,TGCGCCAGCAGCTTGGAGGGGGGCGCCTATGGCTACACCTTC,CASSLEGGAYGYTF
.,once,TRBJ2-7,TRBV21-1,TGTGCCAGCAGCTGGCTAGCGGGAACCGAGCAGTACTTC,CASSWLAGTEQYF
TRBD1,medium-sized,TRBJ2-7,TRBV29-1,TGCAGCGCGGAAGGGGGCGCGGGCGAGCAGTACTTC,CSAEGGAGEQYF
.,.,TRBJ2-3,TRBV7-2,TGTGCCAGCAGCCATATGATGCGGGGGCGCACAGATACGCAGTATTTT,CASSHMMRGRTDTQYF
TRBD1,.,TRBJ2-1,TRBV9,TGTGCCAGCAGGGCCGGGACAGGGGTCGGGAGCAATGAGCAGTTCTTC,CASRAGTGVGSNEQFF
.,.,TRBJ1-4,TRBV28,TGTGCCTCGGGGGCCTCACCCACCCCGGAAAAACTGTTTTTT,CASGASPTPEKLFF
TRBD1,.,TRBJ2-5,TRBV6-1,TGTGCCAGCAGTAGAACAGGGGTTGGGCAAGAGACCCAGTACTTC,CASSRTGVGQETQYF
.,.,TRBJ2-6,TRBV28,TGTGCCAGCAAGGCGGGCGCGCTCTCTGGGGCCAACGTCCTGACTTTC,CASKAGALSGANVLTF
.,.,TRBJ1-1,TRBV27,TGTGCCAGCAGTTTGAGACGAGGAGGAGCTGAAGCTTTCTTT,CASSLRRGGAEAFF
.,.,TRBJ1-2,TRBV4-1,TGCGCCAGCAGCCAAGATCGGCAGGGTGTGGGCTACACCTTC,CASSQDRQGVGYTF
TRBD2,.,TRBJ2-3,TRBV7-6,TGTGCCAGCAGCCTAGCGGGGAATACAGATACGCAGTATTTT,CASSLAGNTDTQYF
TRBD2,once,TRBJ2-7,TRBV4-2,TGTGCCAGCAGCCCGAACGGTCGGGAGGGTGAGCAGTACTTC,CASSPNGREGEQYF
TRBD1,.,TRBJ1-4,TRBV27,TGTGCCAGCAGTTTTAGGGACAGGCATGAAAAACTGTTTTTT,CASSFRDRHEKLFF
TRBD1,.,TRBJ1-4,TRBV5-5,TGTGCCAGCAGCCCAGGACAGGGGACAGCAAAAGAAAAACTGTTTTTT,CASSPGQGTAKEKLFF
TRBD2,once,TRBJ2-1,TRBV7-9,TGTGCCAGCAGCTCCCATAGCGGGAGGGCTGGCGAGCAGTTCTTC,CASSSHSGRAGEQFF
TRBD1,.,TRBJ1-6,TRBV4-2,TGTGCCAGCAGCCAAACAGGGGGAGGGAATTCACCCCTCCACTTT,CASSQTGGGNSPLHF
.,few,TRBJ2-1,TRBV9,TGTGCCAGCAGCGTAGACGGACACGGGTTCAATGAGCAGTTCTTC,CASSVDGHGFNEQFF
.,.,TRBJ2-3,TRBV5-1,TGCGCCAGCAGCTTGAACGCTCCAGATACGCAGTATTTT,CASSLNAPDTQYF
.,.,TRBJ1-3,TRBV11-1,TGTGCCAGCAGCGAGACAGGAACCACTGGAAACACCATATATTTT,CASSETGTTGNTIYF
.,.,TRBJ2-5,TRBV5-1,TGCGCCAGCAGCTTGGCCGCTTCGTCCCAAGAGACCCAGTACTTC,CASSLAASSQETQYF
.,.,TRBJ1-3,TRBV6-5,TGTGCCAGCAGTTACTCTCTGAGCTCTGGAAACACCATATATTTT,CASSYSLSSGNTIYF
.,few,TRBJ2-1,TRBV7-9,TGTGCCAGCAGCGGACGGAACAATGAGCAGTTCTTC,CASSGRNNEQFF
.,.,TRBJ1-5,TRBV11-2,TGTGCCAGCAGCCGGACAGACAATCAGCCCCAGCATTTT,CASSRTDNQPQHF
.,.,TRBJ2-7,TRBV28,TGTGCCAGCAGTAGTCATGACAGCTACGAGCAGTACTTC,CASSSHDSYEQYF
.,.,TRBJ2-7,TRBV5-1,TGCGCCAGCAGCCCCCGACAAGGGGCCGACGAGCAGTACTTC,CASSPRQGADEQYF
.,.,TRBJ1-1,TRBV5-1,TGCGCCAGCAGCTTGGCGACCCTGGGGAGGGAGGCTTTCTTT,CASSLATLGREAFF
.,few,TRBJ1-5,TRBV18,TGTGCCAGCTCACCGCAGGGTGATCAGCCCCAGCATTTT,CASSPQGDQPQHF